One TCR beta chain is described in this entry. Its antigen is not known. The CDR3 is 16 residues long. Trimming took 7 bases from V and 6 from J; bases not matched to a gene: 13. Germline CDR1 is SGHNT and CDR2 is YYREEE (reference sequence). The data belong to a study of cytomegalovirus exposure and HLA in healthy donors. The overall study: There were just under 400 genotyped donors. Of these, 75% to 90% fell in the genetic ancestry cluster associated with self-reported Caucasian donors.

Study results and limitations: A few chains linked to CMV were shown in vitro to be specific for CMV antigens.

The PCR contained 60 Vbeta and 13 Jbeta primers. Some clones are missing from TCRdb's copy, which holds only in-frame ones; the method was immunoSEQ multiplex PCR. Altogether approximately 120,000 clones are present, about 80% being singletons, with the ten largest covering 2% to 3%. The gene calls are TRBV5-4 and TRBJ1-1; the match to TRBD1 covers 12 bases. The sequence was collected from a female donor in good health and CMV-seronegative. Sequenced input: PBMCs. The CDR3 DNA reads as TGTGCCAGCGGGACAGGGGGCATAAATCTAAGGGCTGAAGCTTTCTTT. Its translation is CASGTGGINLRAEAFF.